The present T cell receptor (beta chain) was sequenced within a study of chemoradiotherapy in HPV16-positive cancers. In germline, CDR1 is MGHRA, CDR2 YSYEKL. Trimming removed 4 bases at V and 3 bases at J, with 5 bases between. This CDR3 comprises 12 residues. Using immunoSEQ multiplex PCR, the repertoire was profiled, and TCRdb retains in-frame clones only, with some absent. The data contain around 6,600 clones, under 80% of them seen just once; the ten biggest clones take up roughly 15%. The sequence derives from a human donor with HPV-associated anogenital cancer. The sample was acquired from a patient who underwent chemoradiotherapy. The J gene is TRBJ2-3, the V gene TRBV4-1; D ambiguous. The CDR3 protein is CASSPGTDTQYF. DNA of the CDR3: TGCGCCAGCAGCCCAGGAACAGATACGCAGTATTTT.